This T cell receptor beta chain was found in a study of a mutant IDH1 vaccine in newly diagnosed glioma. Study background: The start of vaccination came 4-6 weeks after radiotherapy alone, or with temozolomide cycles. It was radiotherapy, temozolomide, or both that patients received previously, with most receiving both.

Sequencing used immunoSEQ multiplex PCR; TCRdb keeps in-frame clones, though not all of them. Of fewer than 70,000 clones detected, around 83% appear once; the ten largest clones hold approximately 3.9%. The time point is: week 47, end of study. Vaccination comprised doses that each held 300 ug of mutant IDH1 20-mer peptide, plus topical imiquimod. In weeks 1, 3, 5, 7, 11, 15, 19 and 23, patients were immunized, eight times in all. There are 15 residues in the CDR3. Trimming cost V 3 bases and J 5 bases; bases outside gene matches: 6. Per germline, CDR1 SGDLS and CDR2 YYNGEE. This clone was seen only once. Its antigen is unidentified.

The sequence was obtained from a man under 40 with glioma. The chain recombines TRBV9 with TRBJ1-2, with 11 bases lining up with TRBD1. Sequencing used PBMCs, obtained from a glioma patient whose treatment included an IDH1 peptide vaccine. CDR3 protein: CASSETGTGGYGYTF. DNA for the CDR3: TGTGCCAGCAGCGAGACCGGGACAGGGGGATATGGCTACACCTTC.